This T cell receptor (beta chain) is from a study of blood T cell repertoires in COVID-19. About the study: COVID-19 samples collected from the United States, Italy and Spain covered acute and convalescent phases.

Per the original data handling: Quantification of nucleated cells was approximated via reference gene primer amplification. TCRdb's table, derived via immunoSEQ multiplex PCR, lists solely in-frame clones and lacks some. V and J calls and clone size are those listed in that table; D and trimming were worked out from the DNA. The sample lists about 260,000 clones, around 90% occurring once. The CDR3 is made up of 16 amino acids. Germline CDR1 reads LNHDA; CDR2 reads SQIVND (reference sequence). V was cut by 2 bases and J by 3 bases, with 16 bases left in between. This TCR was recovered from a human donor in a cohort sampled during active COVID-19. The rearrangement uses TRBV19 and TRBJ1-1; possible D gene TRBD1, 5 bases. The sample consisted of peripheral blood. The CDR3 DNA reads TGTGCCAGTAGTATAAAGGAGCCCGGGGGTTACACTGAAGCTTTCTTT. It yields the protein CASSIKEPGGYTEAFF.